The 17 T cell receptor beta chains presented below share a single source sample, sequenced in a study of CD8 T cells in ankylosing spondylitis (dated by TCRdb to 2016 to 2017). Summary of the overall study and its limitations: A TCR beta motif of 8 or 9 highly homologous amino acid variants appeared characteristic of blood from ankylosing spondylitis patients.

The library came from 5' RACE. Sequencing took place on an Illumina HiSeq 2500. TCRdb reran the public reads through fastp at Q25 and MiXCR, keeping productive beta chains. Entries are consolidated by CDR3 protein sequence, retaining the most common genes and DNA. The sample records roughly 440,000 distinct CDR3 sequences, approximately 17% of which are singletons. The ten largest account for 1% of the sample. These receptors lack a known antigen. The specimen was blood, either unsorted or a sorted T cell fraction (not recorded which). The receptors originated from a male donor with ankylosing spondylitis.

The rearrangement uses TRBV7-9 and TRBJ1-3; 7 nucleotides match TRBD1. The CDR3 consists of 16 residues. CDR1 SEHNR and CDR2 FQNEAQ come from the germline V gene (reference sequence). V was pared by 4 bases and J by 2 bases, with 8 bases of the junction left unmatched. For the CDR3, the DNA is TGTGCCAGCAGCTCTCGCCAGGGGGTCACTGGAAACACCATATATTTT. Translation: CASSSRQGVTGNTIYF.

Only a few counts were recorded for this clonotype. V gene TRBV29-1 combines with J gene TRBJ2-7; D not resolved. The CDR3 is made up of 11 amino acids. Per the germline V gene, CDR1 is SQVTM and CDR2 is ANQGSEA. V was cut by 4 bases and J by 3 bases, with 7 bases left in between. CDR3 sequence: CSVVADYEQYF. CDR3 DNA: TGCAGCGTTGTAGCCGACTACGAGCAGTACTTC.

The chain links TRBV12-3 or TRBV12-4 to TRBJ2-5; D gene unclear. With 5 bases removed from V and 4 bases from J, the gap between germline ends came to 17 bases. The CDR3 covers 15 residues. CDR3 residues: CASSPPLGLLETQYF. The DNA of the CDR3 is TGTGCCAGCAGTCCCCCATTAGGGCTACTAGAGACCCAGTACTTC.

This clonotype was counted between two and nine times. This rearrangement joins TRBV6-5 to TRBJ1-2; D might be TRBD1 (5 bases). Trimming cost V 8 bases and J 8 bases, with 15 bases left between them. CDR1 and CDR2 from the germline V gene are MNHEY and SVGAGI. CDR3 size: 12 residues. CDR3 loop: CASYGGVGGYTF. The CDR3 nucleotides are TGTGCCAGCTACGGAGGGGTAGGCGGCTACACCTTC.

There are many counts of this clonotype. The chain combines TRBV12-3 or TRBV12-4 with TRBJ1-2; D is unresolved. The CDR3 loop spans 13 amino acids. V dropped 3 bases and J dropped 5 bases, with 10 bases sitting between them. The CDR3 reads CASSFGLGYGYTF. CDR3 sequence (DNA): TGTGCCAGCAGTTTTGGGCTCGGGTATGGCTACACCTTC.

The V and J genes are TRBV6-1 and TRBJ1-1, with D perhaps TRBD1 (6 bases). Germline V gene sequence: CDR1 MNHNS, CDR2 SASEGT. Deletions cut 6 bases from V and 1 base from J, with 18 bases between. There are 16 residues in the CDR3. The CDR3 sequence is CASSSDSLRGNTEAFF. The CDR3, as DNA: TGTGCCAGCAGCTCCGACTCTCTCAGGGGGAACACTGAAGCTTTCTTT.

In its sample, this clonotype was seen a few times. The J gene is TRBJ2-4, the V gene TRBV25-1; D might be TRBD2 (6 bases). V was cut by 4 bases and J by 2 bases, with 12 bases left in between. CDR1 is MGHDK and CDR2 is SYGVNS in the germline V gene. CDR3 size: 15 residues. The CDR3: CASSGGVGPKNIQYF. The CDR3 region has the DNA TGTGCCAGCAGTGGGGGGGTGGGACCCAAAAACATTCAGTACTTC.

This clonotype was counted between two and nine times. The rearrangement links TRBV20-1 to TRBJ1-6; D gene ambiguous. This CDR3 has 15 residues. V lost 0 bases and J lost 5, with 11 bases in between. Germline values: CDR1 DFQATT, CDR2 SNEGSKA (reference sequence). CDR3 sequence reads: CSARDGSRHNSPLHF. The CDR3, as DNA: TGCAGTGCTAGAGATGGGAGCCGACATAATTCACCCCTCCACTTT.

The V and J genes are TRBV9 and TRBJ2-1; D gene ambiguous. V lost 0 bases and J lost 4, with 14 bases in between. The CDR3 is 16 residues long. Germline V gene data show CDR1 as SGDLS and CDR2 as YYNGEE. For the CDR3, the DNA is TGTGCCAGCAGCGTAGCTTCGGATTACCCTTACAATGAGCAGTTCTTC. Protein product: CASSVASDYPYNEQFF.

This clonotype was detected only a few times. The rearrangement links TRBV20-1 to TRBJ2-1; 8 bases map to TRBD2. Germline values: CDR1 DFQATT, CDR2 SNEGSKA (reference sequence). The CDR3 is 16 amino acids. The V and J ends lost 5 bases and 1 base, in that order; junction bases with no gene match: 10. The CDR3 here is CSAGHWAGGSYNEQFF. The CDR3 DNA follows: TGCAGTGCTGGTCATTGGGCGGGAGGATCCTACAATGAGCAGTTCTTC.

A few counts support this clonotype. This chain links TRBV10-3 with TRBJ2-7; no clear D gene. The CDR3 consists of 14 residues. V lost 5 bases and J 6 bases, leaving 17 bases between the germline ends. Germline CDR1 reads ENHRY; CDR2 reads SYGVKD. This CDR3 is CAISPPGSYLEQYF. In DNA form, the CDR3 reads TGTGCCATCAGTCCACCAGGCTCGTATCTCGAGCAGTACTTC.

This chain connects TRBV7-8 to TRBJ2-1; D is uncertain. Trimming pared 1 base from V and 8 bases from J, leaving 18 bases between. CDR1 is SGHVS and CDR2 is FQNEAQ in the germline V gene. CDR3 size: 16 residues. CDR3 nucleotides: TGTGCCAGCAGCTTAGAGGTTAGGCCCCTCTTGCATGAGCAGTTCTTC. The encoded protein is CASSLEVRPLLHEQFF.

The chain uses TRBV7-2 and TRBJ2-3; 8 nucleotides match TRBD1. J lost 9 bases, V lost 1 base, and 6 bases had no gene match. Germline V gene sequence: CDR1 SGHTA, CDR2 FQGNSA. The CDR3 has 14 residues. This chain's CDR3 is CASSLGRQGSTQYF. In DNA form, the CDR3 reads TGTGCCAGCAGCTTAGGTCGACAGGGGTCCACGCAGTATTTT.

The rearrangement links TRBV3-1 to TRBJ2-1; a weak D match, TRBD2 (5 bases). CDR3 length equals 13 residues. The germline V gene encodes CDR1 LGHDT and CDR2 YNNKEL (reference sequence). Trimming took off 2 bases at V and 9 bases at J, with 11 bases between the two ends. Here the CDR3 DNA reads TGTGCCAGCAGCCAACTATCAGGAGGTGAGCAGTTCTTC. Amino acids: CASSQLSGGEQFF.

The table lists this clonotype with many counts. This chain connects TRBV12-3 or TRBV12-4 to TRBJ1-6; 8 positions agree with TRBD1. V was pared by 5 bases and J by 8 bases, with 8 bases of the junction left unmatched. This CDR3 comprises 15 residues. The CDR3, as DNA: TGTGCCAGCAGTCGACGGACAGGGTTACATTCACCCCTCCACTTT. It is translated as CASSRRTGLHSPLHF.

This clonotype was counted a few times. The V gene is TRBV20-1, the J gene TRBJ2-2, with D maybe TRBD1 (6 bases). This CDR3 contains 15 residues. The germline V gene has CDR1 DFQATT and CDR2 SNEGSKA (reference sequence). Trimming shortened V by 5 bases and J by 2 bases, and 15 bases separated the two germline ends. The CDR3: CSAPTPGHNTGELFF. The CDR3 DNA is TGCAGTGCTCCTACGCCGGGACATAACACCGGGGAGCTGTTTTTT.

V usage is TRBV6-5 and J usage is TRBJ2-1; D uncertain. The CDR3 length is 16 residues. CDR1 MNHEY and CDR2 SVGAGI come from the germline V gene. The V end lost 0 bases, the J end lost 0 bases, and 9 bases lay between the germline ends. Here the CDR3 reads CASSYSVVGSYNEQFF. CDR3 DNA: TGTGCCAGCAGTTACTCGGTAGTAGGCTCCTACAATGAGCAGTTCTTC.